Below are 27 T cell receptor beta chains sequenced from a single sample in a study of cytomegalovirus exposure and HLA in healthy donors. Amplification used 60 Vbeta primers and 13 Jbeta primers. The protocol was immunoSEQ multiplex PCR, while the TCRdb copy is restricted to in-frame clones and leaves out a portion. The sample comprises about 180,000 clones, 75% to 85% of which are singletons, and approximately 1.2% rests with the top ten. What was sequenced was PBMCs. These receptors originate from a girl aged 2-10 years in good health and CMV-seropositive.

The chain recombines TRBV29-1 with TRBJ1-5; D is unclear. Looked up from germline, CDR1 is SQVTM and CDR2 is ANQGSEA. CDR3 length: 12 amino acids. V dropped 7 bases and J dropped 5 bases, with 12 bases sitting between them. This CDR3 is CSATYIDQPQHF. The CDR3 region has the DNA TGCAGCGCCACTTATATCGATCAGCCCCAGCATTTT.

The chain uses TRBV6-5 and TRBJ1-2, with unresolved D. The CDR3 runs 14 residues. V lost 5 bases to trimming and J lost 2 bases, with 12 bases between them. From germline, CDR1 is MNHEY and CDR2 SVGAGI. CDR3 DNA: TGTGCCAGCAGTGACGGGTCATCGAACTATGGCTACACCTTC. Its protein is CASSDGSSNYGYTF.

V usage is TRBV5-1 and J usage is TRBJ2-6; 8 positions match TRBD1. V gave up 0 bases and J gave up 0 bases; unmatched junction bases: 2. The CDR3 is 17 residues long. CDR1 is SGHRS, CDR2 YFSETQ, per germline. The CDR3: CASSLVGQGSGANVLTF. The CDR3 coding sequence is TGCGCCAGCAGCTTGGTAGGACAGGGCTCTGGGGCCAACGTCCTGACTTTC.

This clone occurred once. The chain has TRBV12-5 and TRBJ2-1; the match to TRBD2 covers 9 bases. Germline CDR1 reads LGHNT; CDR2 reads FRNRAP. This CDR3 contains 16 residues. After removal of 1 base from V and 6 bases from J, the junction contained 7 bases not matched to a gene. Written as DNA, the CDR3 is TGTGCTAGTGGTTTGGCTCGCGGGGGGGCTTTCAATGAGCAGTTCTTC. Its protein is CASGLARGGAFNEQFF.

The gene calls are TRBV7-3 and TRBJ1-1, with TRBD1 matching 7 bases. The CDR3 is 15 amino acids. The germline CDR1 and CDR2 sequences are SGHTA and FQGTGA. Trimming at V came to 5 bases and at J to 6 bases, leaving 12 bases not matched to a gene. CDR3 nucleotide sequence: TGTGCCAGCAGCCCCGACAGGGAGAGGCCCGCTGAAGCTTTCTTT. It codes for CASSPDRERPAEAFF.

The rearrangement links TRBV5-1 to TRBJ2-1; 10 bases agree with TRBD1. The CDR3 covers 15 residues. Germline V lookup: CDR1 SGHRS, CDR2 YFSETQ. V shed 3 bases and J 6 bases; nucleotides not matched to a gene: 6. Written as DNA, the CDR3 is TGCGCCAGCAGCTCCGGGACAGGGGCTGGCAATGAGCAGTTCTTC. Its translation: CASSSGTGAGNEQFF.

The table lists this clone with a few counts. The gene calls are TRBV6-6 and TRBJ2-3; weak D call: TRBD2 (5 bases). The CDR3 covers 13 residues. V was clipped by 6 bases and J by 2 bases, with 9 bases between them. CDR1 is MNHNY, CDR2 SVGAGI, per germline (reference sequence). The CDR3 protein is CASRLGITDTQYF. CDR3 DNA sequence: TGTGCCAGCAGACTCGGGATCACAGATACGCAGTATTTT.

A remark on this clone: Relative to the germline gene, one junction end is altered; a read error may explain this. The chain has TRBV7-9 and TRBJ2-1, with D possibly matching TRBD2 (6 bases). The CDR3 contains 14 residues. CDR1 is SEHNR, CDR2 FQNEAQ, per germline (reference sequence). CDR3 sequence (DNA): TGTTCCAGCAGCTACGCGGGACTCCAAAATGAGCAGTTCTTC. Translating it yields CSSSYAGLQNEQFF.

This clone occurred a few times. J is TRBJ1-1 and V is TRBV4-1; 8 bases fit TRBD1. J lost 6 bases, V lost 3 bases, and 21 bases had no gene match. The germline V gene has CDR1 MGHRA and CDR2 YSYEKL. The CDR3 has 19 amino acids. The CDR3 sequence is CASSHETGDRGKGAPEAFF. The CDR3 DNA follows: TGCGCCAGCAGCCACGAAACTGGAGACAGGGGAAAAGGGGCCCCTGAAGCTTTCTTT.

The chain joins TRBV15 to TRBJ1-1, with TRBD1 identical over 7 bases. V was clipped by 3 bases and J by 2 bases; unmatched bases: 3. Germline lookup yields CDR1 LNHNV and CDR2 YYDKDF (reference sequence). The CDR3 has 14 amino acids. CDR3 coding DNA: TGTGCCACCAGCAGGGGACAGACAAACACTGAAGCTTTCTTT. It codes for CATSRGQTNTEAFF.

The chain joins TRBV12-5 to TRBJ2-1, with D possibly matching TRBD2 (6 bases). Deletions cut 0 bases from V and 0 bases from J, with 6 bases between. The CDR3 loop spans 15 amino acids. Germline loops: CDR1 LGHNT, CDR2 FRNRAP. Written as DNA, the CDR3 is TGTGCTAGTGGTTTGGTTAGCGGCTCCTACAATGAGCAGTTCTTC. This sequence encodes CASGLVSGSYNEQFF.

This clone was found a few times. This chain connects TRBV30 to TRBJ1-1, with 7 positions matching TRBD1. V shed 8 bases and J 11 bases; nucleotides not matched to a gene: 11. This CDR3 is 11 amino acids long. Germline V gene data show CDR1 as GTSNPN and CDR2 as SVGIG (reference sequence). As DNA, the CDR3 is TGTGCCGGGGAAACAGGGGAAAAGGCTTTCTTT. The encoded protein is CAGETGEKAFF.

The chain employs TRBV5-6 and TRBJ2-6; no firm D call. This CDR3 has 14 residues. Trimming shortened V by 5 bases and J by 0 bases, and 6 bases separated the two germline ends. The germline CDR1 and CDR2 sequences are SGHDT and YYEEEE. CDR3 amino acids: CASRTDSGANVLTF. CDR3 in DNA: TGTGCCAGCAGGACTGACTCTGGGGCCAACGTCCTGACTTTC.

The rearrangement joins TRBV7-2 to TRBJ2-2, with a tentative D call TRBD1 (6 bases). Deletions cut 5 bases from V and 7 bases from J, with 23 bases between. This CDR3 contains 17 residues. Germline V gives CDR1 SGHTA, CDR2 FQGNSA. CDR3 in amino acids: CASSSPRGAASYGELFF. The CDR3 coding sequence is TGTGCCAGCAGCAGCCCCAGGGGCGCCGCCAGTTACGGGGAGCTGTTTTTT.

The chain joins TRBV6-6 to TRBJ2-2; no reliable D call. The length of the CDR3 is 13 residues. Germline CDR1 MNHNY, CDR2 SVGAGI (reference sequence). Deletions cut 1 base from V and 6 bases from J, with 6 bases between. In nucleotides, the CDR3 is TGTGCCAGCAGTTACTTTCGTGCCGGGGAGCTGTTTTTT. Amino acid sequence: CASSYFRAGELFF.

This sequence joins TRBV30 and TRBJ1-6; 8 bases agree with TRBD1. The germline V gene encodes CDR1 GTSNPN and CDR2 SVGIG (reference sequence). V was pared by 4 bases and J by 10 bases, with 12 bases of the junction left unmatched. The CDR3 extends over 15 amino acids. The CDR3 coding sequence is TGTGCCTGGACCCTGCAGGGGGCTATTTACTCACCCCTCCACTTT. It specifies CAWTLQGAIYSPLHF.

In its sample, this clone was seen a few times. The V call is TRBV6-5, the J call TRBJ1-1, with TRBD1 matching 7 bases. The CDR3 has 14 residues. Germline values: CDR1 MNHEY, CDR2 SVGAGI. V lost 2 bases and J lost 4; bases outside the gene matches: 4. CDR3 DNA sequence: TGTGCCAGCAGTTACGCACAGGGGACCACTGAAGCTTTCTTT. It codes for CASSYAQGTTEAFF.

The CDR3 DNA reads TGTGCCAGCAGTCCCAGGACACCCGGTGAAGCTTTCTTT. Its translation is CASSPRTPGEAFF. This rearrangement joins TRBV27 to TRBJ1-1; a weak D match, TRBD1 (5 bases). Per the germline V gene, CDR1 is MNHEY and CDR2 is SMNVEV (reference sequence). This CDR3 is 13 amino acids long. Trimming shortened V by 5 bases and J by 7 bases, and 14 bases separated the two germline ends.

The chain carries TRBV29-1 and TRBJ2-3; TRBD2 matches 10 bases. The ends lost 0 bases at V and 6 bases at J; junction bases unmatched: 21. Germline V gene sequence: CDR1 SQVTM, CDR2 ANQGSEA. The CDR3 is 20 residues long. CDR3 in amino acids: CSVEEARKREGLTPKDTQYF. The CDR3 nucleotides are TGCAGCGTTGAAGAGGCCCGTAAGCGGGAGGGCCTAACCCCGAAGGATACGCAGTATTTT.

The genes are TRBV5-1 and TRBJ2-4; 8 bases agree with TRBD2. The CDR3 spans 14 residues. J was trimmed by 5 bases and V by 0 bases; bases with no gene match: 1. The germline V gene encodes CDR1 SGHRS and CDR2 YFSETQ. Written as DNA, the CDR3 is TGCGCCAGCAGCTTGGCCGGGGGGGAAAACATTCAGTACTTC. Protein sequence: CASSLAGGENIQYF.

V and J are TRBV4-1 and TRBJ2-1, with 12 bases lining up with TRBD2. In germline, CDR1 is MGHRA, CDR2 YSYEKL. The CDR3 sequence is 17 residues long. With 1 base clipped from V and 8 bases from J, the junction kept 9 bases outside the gene matches. The DNA of the CDR3 is TGCGCCAGCAGCCAAGTACTAGCGGGAGGCCAAGGAGATGAGCAGTTCTTC. This translates into CASSQVLAGGQGDEQFF.

This rearrangement joins TRBV27 to TRBJ1-1, with TRBD1 as a possible D gene (6 bases). The CDR3 totals 17 residues. V was cut by 8 bases and J by 3 bases, with 25 bases left in between. From germline, CDR1 is MNHEY and CDR2 SMNVEV (reference sequence). Written as DNA, the CDR3 is TGTGCCAGCCGAGCTGGGGGGGCGGCCCCCGGGTACACTGAAGCTTTCTTT. Protein: CASRAGGAAPGYTEAFF.

The J gene is TRBJ1-6, the V gene TRBV6-1; tentative D call: TRBD1 (6 bases). Germline V gene sequence: CDR1 MNHNS, CDR2 SASEGT. The CDR3 is 14 residues long. Between the trimmed V and J ends, which lost 4 bases and 14 bases, there was a span of 18 bases. CDR3 residues: CASSGAGGYSTLHF. CDR3 in DNA: TGTGCCAGCAGTGGGGCTGGGGGCTATAGTACCCTCCACTTT.

V and J are TRBV19 and TRBJ2-5, with TRBD2 matching 10 bases. The CDR3 loop spans 16 amino acids. Germline CDR1 reads LNHDA; CDR2 reads SQIVND (reference sequence). V lost 5 bases and J lost 5; bases outside the gene matches: 11. Here the CDR3 reads CASSGESGRARETQYF. CDR3 bases: TGTGCCAGTAGTGGTGAGAGCGGGAGGGCCAGGGAGACCCAGTACTTC.

The chain carries TRBV5-1 and TRBJ1-1, with TRBD1 identical over 12 bases. CDR1 SGHRS and CDR2 YFSETQ come from the germline V gene. The CDR3 contains 15 residues. Trimming at V came to 4 bases and at J to 4 bases, leaving 5 bases not matched to a gene. CDR3 nucleotides: TGCGCCAGCAGCGTCTCGGGACAGGGGGCCACTGAAGCTTTCTTT. This encodes CASSVSGQGATEAFF.

The rearrangement links TRBV4-1 to TRBJ2-7; possible D gene TRBD2, 5 bases. With 0 bases removed from V and 1 base from J, the gap between germline ends came to 16 bases. The CDR3 is 17 amino acids. The germline gives CDR1 MGHRA, CDR2 YSYEKL. The CDR3 loop is CASSQEGRSYGSYEQYF. CDR3 nucleotide sequence: TGCGCCAGCAGCCAAGAGGGGAGAAGTTACGGGTCCTACGAGCAGTACTTC.

With regard to this clone: An end of the junction does not agree with germline; a read error may underlie this. The CDR3, as DNA: TGTTCCAGCAGCTTAGCGGAGGGGGAAGCTTTCTTT. It codes for CSSSLAEGEAFF. The genes are TRBV7-9 and TRBJ1-1; D perhaps matches TRBD1 (5 bases). Germline CDR1 is SEHNR and CDR2 is FQNEAQ (reference sequence). The CDR3 is 12 residues long.